The sequence of this T cell receptor (beta chain) was determined in a study of identical twins. TCRdb re-derived calls from the 5' RACE reads in MiXCR, one entry per CDR3 protein. The sample has over 200,000 distinct CDR3 sequences, roughly a tenth seen once. Germline lookup yields CDR1 LNHDA and CDR2 SQIVND (reference sequence). Trimming removed 5 bases at V and 2 bases at J, with 10 bases between. The length of the CDR3 is 13 residues. Study-wide findings and caveats: Models underestimated TCR alpha sharing (out-of-frame) in monozygotic twins. In cord blood, abundant beta clonotypes had fewer insertions; memory showed no trend.

Of note for this clonotype: The antigen is undetermined.

The chain recombines TRBV19 with TRBJ2-7; possibly TRBD2 for D (5 bases). Source material: memory (CD45RO+) T cells sorted from blood. The sequence was collected from a woman under 30 in good health. CDR3 sequence: CASSLSATYEQYF. CDR3 bases: TGTGCCAGTAGTCTTAGCGCGACCTACGAGCAGTACTTC.